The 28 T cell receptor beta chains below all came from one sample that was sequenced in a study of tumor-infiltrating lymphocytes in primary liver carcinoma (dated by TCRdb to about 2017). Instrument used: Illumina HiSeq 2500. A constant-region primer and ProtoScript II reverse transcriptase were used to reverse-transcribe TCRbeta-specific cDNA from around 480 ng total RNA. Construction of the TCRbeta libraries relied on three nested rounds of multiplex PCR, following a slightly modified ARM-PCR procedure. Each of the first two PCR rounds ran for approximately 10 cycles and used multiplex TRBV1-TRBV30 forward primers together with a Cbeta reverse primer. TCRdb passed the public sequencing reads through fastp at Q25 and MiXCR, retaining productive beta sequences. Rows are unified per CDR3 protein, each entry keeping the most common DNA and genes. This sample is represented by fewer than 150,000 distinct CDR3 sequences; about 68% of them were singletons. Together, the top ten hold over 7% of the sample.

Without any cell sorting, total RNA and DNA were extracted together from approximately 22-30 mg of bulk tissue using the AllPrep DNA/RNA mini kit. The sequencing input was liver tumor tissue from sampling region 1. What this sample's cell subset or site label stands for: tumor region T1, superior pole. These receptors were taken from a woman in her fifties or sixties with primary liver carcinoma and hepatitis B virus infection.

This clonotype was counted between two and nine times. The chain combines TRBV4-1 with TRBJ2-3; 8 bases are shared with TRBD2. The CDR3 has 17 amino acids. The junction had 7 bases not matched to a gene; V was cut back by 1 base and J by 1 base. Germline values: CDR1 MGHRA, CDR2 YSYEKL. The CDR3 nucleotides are TGCGCCAGCAGCCAAGCCGGGACTAGTCCAGGCACAGATACGCAGTATTTT. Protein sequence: CASSQAGTSPGTDTQYF.

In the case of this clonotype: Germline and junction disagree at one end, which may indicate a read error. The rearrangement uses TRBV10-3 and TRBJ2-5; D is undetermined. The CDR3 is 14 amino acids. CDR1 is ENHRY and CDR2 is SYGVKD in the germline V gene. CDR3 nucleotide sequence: TGTGCCATCAATGAGTCGGCAGCCCAAGAGACTCAGTACTTC. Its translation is CAINESAAQETQYF.

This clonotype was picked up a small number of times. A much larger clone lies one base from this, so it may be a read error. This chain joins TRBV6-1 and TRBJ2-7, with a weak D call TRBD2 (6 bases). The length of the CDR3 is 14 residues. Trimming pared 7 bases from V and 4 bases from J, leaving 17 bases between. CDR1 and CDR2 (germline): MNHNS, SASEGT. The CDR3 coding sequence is TGTGCCAGCATCGGCCAGCGGGCGAATTACGAGCAGTACTTC. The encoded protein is CASIGQRANYEQYF.

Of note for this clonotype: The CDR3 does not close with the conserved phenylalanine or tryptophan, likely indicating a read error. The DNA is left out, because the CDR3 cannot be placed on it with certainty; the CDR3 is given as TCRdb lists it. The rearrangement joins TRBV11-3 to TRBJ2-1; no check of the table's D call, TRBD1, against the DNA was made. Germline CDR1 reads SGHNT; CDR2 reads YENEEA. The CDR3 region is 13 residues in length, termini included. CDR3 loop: CASNLGDSNEPFI.

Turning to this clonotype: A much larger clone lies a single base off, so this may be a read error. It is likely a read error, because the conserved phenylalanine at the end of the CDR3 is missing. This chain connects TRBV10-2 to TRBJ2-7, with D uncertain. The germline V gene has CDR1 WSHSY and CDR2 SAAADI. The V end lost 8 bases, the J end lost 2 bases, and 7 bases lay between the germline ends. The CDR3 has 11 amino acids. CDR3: CASGNTYEQYL. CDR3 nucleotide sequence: TGCGCCAGCGGGAATACCTACGAGCAGTACCTC.

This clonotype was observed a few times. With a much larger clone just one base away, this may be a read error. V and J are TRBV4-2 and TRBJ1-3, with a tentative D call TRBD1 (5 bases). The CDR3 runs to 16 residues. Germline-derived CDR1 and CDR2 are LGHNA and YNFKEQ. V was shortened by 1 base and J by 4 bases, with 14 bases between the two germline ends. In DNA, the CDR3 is TGTGCCAGCAGCCAAGTCCCCGGGGCAGGAGGAAACACCATATATTTT. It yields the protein CASSQVPGAGGNTIYF.

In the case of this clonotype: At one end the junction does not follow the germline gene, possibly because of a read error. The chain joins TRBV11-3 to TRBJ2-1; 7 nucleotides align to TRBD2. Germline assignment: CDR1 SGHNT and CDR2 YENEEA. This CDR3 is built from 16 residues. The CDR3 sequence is CASSLGGGLGRNGQFF. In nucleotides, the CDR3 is TGTGCCAGCAGCCTGGGTGGCGGACTAGGGCGAAATGGGCAGTTCTTC. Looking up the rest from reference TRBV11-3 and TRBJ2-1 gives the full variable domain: EAGVVQSPRYKIIEKKQPVAFWCNPISGHNTLYWYLQNLGQGPELLIRYENEEAVDDSQLPKDRFSAERLKGVDSTLKIQPAELGDSAVYLCASSLGGGLGRNGQFFGPGTRLTVL.

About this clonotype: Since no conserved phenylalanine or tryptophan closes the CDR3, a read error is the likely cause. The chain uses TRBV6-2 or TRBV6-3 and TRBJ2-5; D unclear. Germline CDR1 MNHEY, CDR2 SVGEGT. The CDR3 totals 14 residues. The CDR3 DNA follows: TGTGCCGGCAGTTACTCGGGTCTCCAAGAGACACAGTACTCC. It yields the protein CAGSYSGLQETQYS.

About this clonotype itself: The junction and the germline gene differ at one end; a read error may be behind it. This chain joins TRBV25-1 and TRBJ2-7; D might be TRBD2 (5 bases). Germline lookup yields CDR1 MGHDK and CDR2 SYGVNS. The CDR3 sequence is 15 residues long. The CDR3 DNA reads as TGTGCCGGCAGTCTCCGGAAAGGTCGGGACTACGAGCAGTACTTC. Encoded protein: CAGSLRKGRDYEQYF.

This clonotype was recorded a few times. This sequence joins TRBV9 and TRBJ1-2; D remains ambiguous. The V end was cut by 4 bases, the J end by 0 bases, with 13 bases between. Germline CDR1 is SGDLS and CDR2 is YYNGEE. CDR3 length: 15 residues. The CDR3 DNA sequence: TGTGCCAGCAGCCCAGGAGTGGTCGCTAACTATGGCTACACCTTC. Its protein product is CASSPGVVANYGYTF.

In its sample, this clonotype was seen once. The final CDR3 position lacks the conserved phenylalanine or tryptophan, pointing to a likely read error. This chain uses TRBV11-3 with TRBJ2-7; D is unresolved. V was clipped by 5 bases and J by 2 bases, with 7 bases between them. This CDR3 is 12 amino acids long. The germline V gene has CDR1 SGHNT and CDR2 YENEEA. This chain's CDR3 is CASSPRPYEQYL. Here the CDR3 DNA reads TGTGCCAGCAGCCCCCGCCCCTACGAGCAGTACTTG.

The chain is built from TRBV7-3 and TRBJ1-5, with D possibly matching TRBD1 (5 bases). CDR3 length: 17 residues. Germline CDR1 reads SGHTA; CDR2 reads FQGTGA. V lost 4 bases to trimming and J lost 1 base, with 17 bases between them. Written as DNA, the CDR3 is TGTGCCAGCAGCTCTCGCCTGGGGGGAAAAAGCAATCAGCCCCAGCATTTT. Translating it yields CASSSRLGGKSNQPQHF.

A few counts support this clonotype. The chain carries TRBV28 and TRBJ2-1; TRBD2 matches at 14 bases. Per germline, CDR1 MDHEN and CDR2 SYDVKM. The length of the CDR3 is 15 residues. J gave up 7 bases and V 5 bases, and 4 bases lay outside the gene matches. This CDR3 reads CASSRTSGRFNEQFF. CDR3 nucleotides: TGTGCCAGCAGTCGGACTAGCGGGAGGTTTAATGAGCAGTTCTTC.

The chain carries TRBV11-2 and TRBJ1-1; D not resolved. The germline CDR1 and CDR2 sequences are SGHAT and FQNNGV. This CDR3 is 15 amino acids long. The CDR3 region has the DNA TGTATCAGCAGCTTCTCACTAGGGCTGAACACTGAAGCTTTCTTT. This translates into CISSFSLGLNTEAFF.

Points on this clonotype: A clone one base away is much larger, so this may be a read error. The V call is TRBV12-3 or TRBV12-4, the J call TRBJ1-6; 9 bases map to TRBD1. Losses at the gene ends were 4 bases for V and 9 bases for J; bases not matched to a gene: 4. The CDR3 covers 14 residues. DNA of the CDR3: TGTGCCAGCAGTTCTGGGACAGGGCGTTCACCCCTCCACTTT. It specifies CASSSGTGRSPLHF.

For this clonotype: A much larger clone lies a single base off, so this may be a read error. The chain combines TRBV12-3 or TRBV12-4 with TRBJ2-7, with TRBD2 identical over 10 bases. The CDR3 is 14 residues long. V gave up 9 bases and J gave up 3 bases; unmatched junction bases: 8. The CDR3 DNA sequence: TGTGCCAGGAGTCTAGCGGGAGTAGGCTACGAGCAGTACTTC. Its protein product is CARSLAGVGYEQYF.

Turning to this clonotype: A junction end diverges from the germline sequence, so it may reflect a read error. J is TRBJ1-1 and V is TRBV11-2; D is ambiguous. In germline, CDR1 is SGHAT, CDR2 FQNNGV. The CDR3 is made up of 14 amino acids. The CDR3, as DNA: TGTGTCAGCAGCTTATCACGGACTAACACTGAAGCTTTCTTT. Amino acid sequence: CVSSLSRTNTEAFF.

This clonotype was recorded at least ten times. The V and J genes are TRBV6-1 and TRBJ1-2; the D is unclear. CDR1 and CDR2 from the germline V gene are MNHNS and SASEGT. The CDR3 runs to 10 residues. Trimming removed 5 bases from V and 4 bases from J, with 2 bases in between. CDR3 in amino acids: CASSLYGYTF. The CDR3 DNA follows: TGTGCCAGCAGTCTCTATGGCTACACCTTC.

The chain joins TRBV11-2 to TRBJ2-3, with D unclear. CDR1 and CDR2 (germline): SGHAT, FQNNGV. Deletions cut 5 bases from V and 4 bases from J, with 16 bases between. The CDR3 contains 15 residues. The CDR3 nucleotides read TGTGCCAGCAGCCAAAACGCTTGGGAAGCAGATACGCAGTATTTT. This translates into CASSQNAWEADTQYF.

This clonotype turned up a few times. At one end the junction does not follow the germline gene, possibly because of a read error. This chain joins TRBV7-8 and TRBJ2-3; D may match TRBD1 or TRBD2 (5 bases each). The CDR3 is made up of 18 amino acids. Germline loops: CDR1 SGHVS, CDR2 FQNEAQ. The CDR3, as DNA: TGTGCCAGCAGCCCAAGGAGGCAGGGCCGACCGAGCACAGATACGCAGTACTTT. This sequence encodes CASSPRRQGRPSTDTQYF.

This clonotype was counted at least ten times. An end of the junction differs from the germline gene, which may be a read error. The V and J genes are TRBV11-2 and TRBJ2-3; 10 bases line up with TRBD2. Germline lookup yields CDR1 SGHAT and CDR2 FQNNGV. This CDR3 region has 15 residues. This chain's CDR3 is CASSPQREGTDMQYF. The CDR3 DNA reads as TGTGCCAGCAGCCCCCAGCGGGAGGGCACAGATATGCAGTATTTT.

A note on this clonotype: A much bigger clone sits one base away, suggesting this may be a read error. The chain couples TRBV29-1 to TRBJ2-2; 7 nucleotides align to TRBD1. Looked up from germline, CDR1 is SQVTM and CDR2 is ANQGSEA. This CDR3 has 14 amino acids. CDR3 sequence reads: CSVSRDSNIGELFF. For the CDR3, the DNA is TGCAGCGTTTCCCGGGACAGCAACATCGGGGAGCTGTTTTTT.

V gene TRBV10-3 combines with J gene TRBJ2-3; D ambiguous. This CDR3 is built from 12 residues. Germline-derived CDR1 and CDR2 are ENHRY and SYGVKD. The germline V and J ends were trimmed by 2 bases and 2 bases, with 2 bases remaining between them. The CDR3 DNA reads TGTGCCATCAGTGAGAACACAGATACGCAGTATTTT. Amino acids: CAISENTDTQYF.

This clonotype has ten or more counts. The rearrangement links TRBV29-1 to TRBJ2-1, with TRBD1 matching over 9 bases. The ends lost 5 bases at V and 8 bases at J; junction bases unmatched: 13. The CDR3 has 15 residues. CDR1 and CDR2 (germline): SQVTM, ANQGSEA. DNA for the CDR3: TGCAGCGTTAAGGGACAGGGCTCCCCATATTATGAGCAGTTCTTC. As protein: CSVKGQGSPYYEQFF.

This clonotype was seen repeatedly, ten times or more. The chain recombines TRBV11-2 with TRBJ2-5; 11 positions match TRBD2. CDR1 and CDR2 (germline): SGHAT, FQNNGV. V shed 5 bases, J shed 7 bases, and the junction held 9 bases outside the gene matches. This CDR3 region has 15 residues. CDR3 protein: CASSPQLAGAGTQYF. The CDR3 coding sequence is TGTGCCAGCAGCCCCCAACTAGCGGGAGCGGGGACCCAGTACTTC.

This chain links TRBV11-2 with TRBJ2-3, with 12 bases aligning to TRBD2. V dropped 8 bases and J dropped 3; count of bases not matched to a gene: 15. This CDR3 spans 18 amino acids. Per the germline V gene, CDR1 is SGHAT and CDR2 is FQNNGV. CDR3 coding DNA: TGTGCCAGCGGCGCAAGGACTAGCGGGATGGGAGGAACAGATACGCAGTATTTT. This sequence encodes CASGARTSGMGGTDTQYF.

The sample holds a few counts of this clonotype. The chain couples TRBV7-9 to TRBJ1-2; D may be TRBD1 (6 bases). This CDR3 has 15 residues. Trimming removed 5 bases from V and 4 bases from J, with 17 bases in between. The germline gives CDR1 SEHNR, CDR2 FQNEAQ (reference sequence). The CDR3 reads CASSASGGLGYGYTF. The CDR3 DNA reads TGTGCCAGCAGCGCCAGTGGGGGGCTTGGCTATGGCTACACCTTC.

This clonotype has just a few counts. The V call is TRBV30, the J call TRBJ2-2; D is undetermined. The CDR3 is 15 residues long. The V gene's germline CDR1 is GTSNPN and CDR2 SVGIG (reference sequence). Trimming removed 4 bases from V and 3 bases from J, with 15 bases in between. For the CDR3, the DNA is TGTGCCTGGAAGGTGGCGGTAGTCGACACCGGGGAGCTGTTTTTT. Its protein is CAWKVAVVDTGELFF. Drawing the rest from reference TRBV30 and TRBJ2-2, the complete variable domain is SQTIHQWPATLVQPVGSPLSLECTVEGTSNPNLYWYRQAAGRGLQLLFYSVGIGQISSEVPQNLSASRPQDRQFILSSKKLLLSDSGFYLCAWKVAVVDTGELFFGEGSRLTVL.